This T cell receptor beta chain originates from a study of CD8 T cell repertoires and HIV-1 epitope variants. Study-wide results and caveats: Beta chains alone show antigen proliferation, not cytokine profile or function.

Here immunoSEQ multiplex PCR was the method, and the copy in TCRdb shows in-frame clones only, minus some. This sample has about 4,600 clones; approximately 65% occur once, and the top ten carry 46%. This clone was seen a few times. Its antigen is undetermined. Germline values: CDR1 SGHTA, CDR2 FQGNSA. CDR3 length: 15 amino acids. V was clipped by 5 bases and J by 0 bases; unmatched bases: 6. The TCR originated in a male donor with HIV. Sequenced material: cultured CD8+ T cells derived from PBMCs. The chain joins TRBV7-2 to TRBJ2-7; 8 nucleotides align to TRBD2. CDR3 sequence (DNA): TGTGCCAGCAGCACCCCGACTAGCGTCTCCTACGAGCAGTACTTC. Translating gives CASSTPTSVSYEQYF.